The clone carrying this T cell receptor beta chain was detected only a few times. Its antigen is not known. Compared with germline, one end of the junction differs, possibly owing to a read error. The data belong to a study of T cells in Graves' hyperthyroidism and ophthalmopathy. Regarding the study as a whole: The model foresaw ophthalmopathy a median about 6.5 months prior to onset. Most thyroid-expanded clonotypes above 0.001 were also found in blood.

Amplification of TCR beta CDR3 regions used RNA as the template. The study used the HTBI primer set for a first-round RT-PCR of the TCR CDR3. In TCRdb, the multiplex PCR reads were re-called with MiXCR into one record per CDR3 protein. The sample carries hundreds of thousands of distinct CDR3 sequences, 14% to 15% recorded once. Germline V gene lookup returns CDR1 MNHNS and CDR2 SASEGT. The CDR3 is 13 amino acids. At least 3 on the Clinical Activity Score was recorded for ophthalmopathy patients, who also had NOSPECS grade at least 4 and duration under 3 months. Clinicians diagnosed patients from clinical symptoms, serum thyroxine and TRAb, thyroid ultrasound and orbital computed tomography.

The sample was blood. The source is a woman aged 40 to 49 with Graves' ophthalmopathy. This chain uses TRBV6-1 with TRBJ1-2; D may be TRBD1 (5 bases). The DNA of the CDR3 is TGTGCCAGCAGTACCGGGACTAAATATGGCTACACCTTC. It codes for CASSTGTKYGYTF.